This TCR beta chain is drawn from a study of T cell repertoires in ileal Crohn's disease. Per sample, roughly 0.5 micrograms of biopsy DNA were TCRB immunosequenced. Profiling relied on immunoSEQ multiplex PCR, and the TCRdb table lists in-frame clones only, not all of them. The data contain roughly 5,300 clones, just under 80% of them singletons. The time point denotes: neoterminal ileum biopsy at postoperative endoscopy, about 6 months after surgery. General study points: Clonality above 26.8% at surgery always came with endoscopic recurrence.

With respect to this clone: Antigen unknown.

The CDR3 is 15 amino acids. CDR1 is MRHNA and CDR2 is SNTAGT in the germline V gene. Trimming at V came to 0 bases and at J to 4 bases, leaving 2 bases not matched to a gene. This TCR came from an adult with Crohn's disease. Sequences were obtained from ileal tissue. The chain carries TRBV6-4 and TRBJ1-2; 10 bases line up with TRBD1. CDR3 coding DNA: TGTGCCAGCAGTGACTCGACAGGGGGCCCCTATGGCTACACCTTC. It encodes CASSDSTGGPYGYTF.